This is a list of T cell receptor beta chains from one sample in a study of technical replicates of blood from several donors. Sequencing used immunoSEQ multiplex PCR; TCRdb keeps in-frame clones, though not all of them. The table includes about 82,000 clones, 96% detected once. Specimen: T cells isolated from PBMCs. These TCRs come from a human donor in good health. Both conserved end residues are part of each CDR3. D genes are given only for firm matches. Clone size is given for some rows only: seen once, a few or many times, or a class if the clone is expanded.

clone_size j_call d_call v_call cdr3_nt cdr3_aa
NA TRBJ2-3 TRBD1 TRBV9 TGTGCCAGCAGCGTGGACAGGGCCACAGATACGCAGTATTTT CASSVDRATDTQYF
NA TRBJ1-2 TRBD1 TRBV5-6 TGTGCCAGCAGCTTGTCAGGGGGCGTAGGCTATGGCTACACCTTC CASSLSGGVGYGYTF
NA TRBJ2-7 NA TRBV29-1 TGCAGCGTTGAAGACAGGGGCAGCTCCTACGAGCAGTACTTC CSVEDRGSSYEQYF
NA TRBJ1-1 NA TRBV29-1 TGCAGCGTTGAAGGGGGGGGCCAAGAAGCTTTCTTT CSVEGGGQEAFF
NA TRBJ2-7 TRBD1 TRBV7-9 TGTGCCAGCAGCTTAGTAGGGACAGGAGAGGACGAGCAGTACTTC CASSLVGTGEDEQYF
NA TRBJ2-7 TRBD2 TRBV6-5 TGTGCCAGCAGCCGGGACTACTACGAGCAGTACTTC CASSRDYYEQYF
NA TRBJ1-2 NA TRBV9 TGTGCCAGCAGCGTAGGGGTACAGGGCTGGAACTATGGCTACACCTTC CASSVGVQGWNYGYTF
NA TRBJ2-5 TRBD1 TRBV7-7 TGTGCCAGCAGCTTTATGGGGACAGATCAAGAGACCCAGTACTTC CASSFMGTDQETQYF
once TRBJ2-1 NA TRBV11-2 TGTGCCAGCAGTCAAAGGCACGACATGTACAATGAGCAGTTCTTC CASSQRHDMYNEQFF
NA TRBJ2-1 NA TRBV7-2 TGTGCCAGCACTACCGGGAGCTCCTACAATGAGCAGTTCTTC CASTTGSSYNEQFF
NA TRBJ2-7 NA TRBV10-3 TGTGCCATCCAGGCTTTCACAGGGTTGCCCTACGAGCAGTACTTC CAIQAFTGLPYEQYF
NA TRBJ1-4 TRBD1 TRBV29-1 TGCAGCGTTGGGGGGGACAGCAATGAAAAACTGTTTTTT CSVGGDSNEKLFF
NA TRBJ2-7 NA TRBV4-2 TGTGCCAGCAGCCAACGGACAGCGGCCTACGAGCAGTACTTC CASSQRTAAYEQYF
once TRBJ1-1 NA TRBV28 TGTGCCAGCAGTTTGGGCGGGGGTGAAGCTTTCTTT CASSLGGGEAFF
NA TRBJ1-4 NA TRBV18 TGTGCCAGCTCACCGGCGGAAACTAATGAAAAACTGTTTTTT CASSPAETNEKLFF
few TRBJ1-1 NA TRBV5-1 TGCGCCAGCTTCCAGGGGCCGAACACTGAAGCTTTCTTT CASFQGPNTEAFF
NA TRBJ2-7 NA TRBV7-6 TGTGCCAGCAGCTTAGGGGGCCTGTACGAGCAGTACTTC CASSLGGLYEQYF
NA TRBJ1-2 TRBD1 TRBV7-9 TGTGCCAGCAGGGGGGACAGCCTTAACTATGGCTACACCTTC CASRGDSLNYGYTF
NA TRBJ1-5 NA TRBV28 TGTGCCAGCAGTTTAACAATGGATCAGCCCCAGCATTTT CASSLTMDQPQHF
NA TRBJ1-2 NA TRBV7-8 TGTGCCAGCAGCCGTGCAGTGCCCTATGGCTACACCTTC CASSRAVPYGYTF
once TRBJ1-2 TRBD1 TRBV7-8 TGTGCCAGCAGCTCGACAGGGTCGAGCTATGGCTACACCTTC CASSSTGSSYGYTF
NA TRBJ1-5 TRBD1 TRBV27 TGTGCCAGCAGTTTAGTCGGACAGGGGAATCAGCCCCAGCATTTT CASSLVGQGNQPQHF
NA TRBJ1-2 TRBD1 TRBV4-1 TGCGCCAGCAGCCAGCTATTGACAGGGGGAGGCTATGGCTACACCTTC CASSQLLTGGGYGYTF
NA TRBJ2-7 NA TRBV2 TGTGCCAGCAGTTACGAACCAGGCTACGAGCAGTACTTC CASSYEPGYEQYF
once TRBJ2-5 NA TRBV5-6 TGTGCCAGCAGCTTACGGGAGACCCAGTACTTC CASSLRETQYF
NA TRBJ2-7 TRBD2 TRBV18 TGTGCCAGCTCACTACTAATTAGCGGGAGCGGCGAGCAGTACTTC CASSLLISGSGEQYF
NA TRBJ2-5 NA TRBV5-6 TGTGCCAGCAGCTTTAGGAGGGCCCAGTACTTC CASSFRRAQYF
NA TRBJ2-4 NA TRBV15 TGTGCCACCAGCGTCGCGGGGCGGTTAAAAAACATTCAGTACTTC CATSVAGRLKNIQYF
NA TRBJ1-2 NA TRBV9 TGTGCCAGCAGCAAGATTCAGGGTTCACACGGCTACACCTTC CASSKIQGSHGYTF
NA TRBJ2-3 TRBD2 TRBV5-6 TGTGCCAGCAGCTTGAGTAGCGGGAGGTGGAGTAGCACAGATACGCAGTATTTT CASSLSSGRWSSTDTQYF
NA TRBJ2-7 TRBD1 TRBV7-9 TGTGCCAGCAGCTTATTTGTGGGACAGGGTCACTACGAGCAGTACTTC CASSLFVGQGHYEQYF
NA TRBJ1-1 NA TRBV30 TGTGCCTGGAGAAGGTACAGGGAAATATACACGAACACTGAAGCTTTCTTT CAWRRYREIYTNTEAFF
NA TRBJ2-1 TRBD1 TRBV2 TGTGCCAGCAGCCAGGCCGGGACAGGGGCGTACAATGAGCAGTTCTTC CASSQAGTGAYNEQFF
NA TRBJ2-5 TRBD2 TRBV6-6 TGTGCCAGCAGTCGAACTAGCGCCCAAGAGACCCAGTACTTC CASSRTSAQETQYF
NA TRBJ1-2 TRBD1 TRBV28 TGTGCCATCGGCCAGGGGGGAAAGAGTTGGGGCTACACCTTC CAIGQGGKSWGYTF
NA TRBJ1-2 NA TRBV28 TGTGCCAGCAGTTTAGGAGGCCTCCCCTATGGCTACACCTTC CASSLGGLPYGYTF
NA TRBJ2-7 TRBD1 TRBV28 TGTGCCAGCAGTTTATTGGGGACAGGAGCCTACGAGCAGTACTTC CASSLLGTGAYEQYF
NA TRBJ1-1 NA TRBV2 TGTGCCAGCAGTGAAGAAGGCGGGGAGGCGGGTGAAGCTTTCTTT CASSEEGGEAGEAFF
NA TRBJ2-2 NA TRBV19 TGTGCCAGTAAATTCCAGGTGGTTGTCGGGGAGCTGTTTTTT CASKFQVVVGELFF
NA TRBJ2-1 TRBD2 TRBV7-9 TGTGCCAGCAGCTTAACTAGCGGGAGTCACAATGAGCAGTTCTTC CASSLTSGSHNEQFF
NA TRBJ2-5 NA TRBV29-1 TGCAGCGTTTGCCCCCTCGAACCGGGACAACAAGAGACCCAGTACTTC CSVCPLEPGQQETQYF
NA TRBJ2-3 NA TRBV4-1 TGCGCCAGCAGCCCGGAGGACCCTAGCACAGATACGCAGTATTTT CASSPEDPSTDTQYF
NA TRBJ1-1 TRBD1 TRBV6-5 TGTGCCAGCAGAAGACAGGGGGGGACTGAAGCTTTCTTT CASRRQGGTEAFF
NA TRBJ2-7 NA TRBV10-3 TGTGCCATCAAAACCACAGGATACGAGCAGTACTTC CAIKTTGYEQYF
NA TRBJ2-7 NA TRBV30 TGTGCCTGGAGTCTAGGATGGCTCGAGCAGTACTTC CAWSLGWLEQYF
NA TRBJ1-1 NA TRBV6-6 TGTGCCAGCAGTTACTCCGGGGGATACATGAACACTGAAGCTTTCTTT CASSYSGGYMNTEAFF
NA TRBJ1-2 NA TRBV7-2 TGTGCCAGCAGCTTATTTCGCTATGGCTACACCTTC CASSLFRYGYTF
NA TRBJ2-2 TRBD2 TRBV10-3 TGTGCCATCAGTCCTACTAGCGGGATCGCGAACACCGGGGAGCTGTTTTTT CAISPTSGIANTGELFF